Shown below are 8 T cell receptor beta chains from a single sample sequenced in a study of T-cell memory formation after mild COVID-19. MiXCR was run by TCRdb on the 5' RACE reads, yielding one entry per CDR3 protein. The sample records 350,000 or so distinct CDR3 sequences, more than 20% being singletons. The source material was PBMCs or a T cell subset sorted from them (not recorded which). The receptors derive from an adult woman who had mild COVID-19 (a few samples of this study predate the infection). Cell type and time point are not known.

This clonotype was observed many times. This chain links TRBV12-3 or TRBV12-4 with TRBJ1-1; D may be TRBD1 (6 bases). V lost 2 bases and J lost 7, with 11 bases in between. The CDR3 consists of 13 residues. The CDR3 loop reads CASSLSGDGEAFF. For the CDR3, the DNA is TGTGCCAGCAGTTTATCAGGGGACGGTGAAGCTTTCTTT.

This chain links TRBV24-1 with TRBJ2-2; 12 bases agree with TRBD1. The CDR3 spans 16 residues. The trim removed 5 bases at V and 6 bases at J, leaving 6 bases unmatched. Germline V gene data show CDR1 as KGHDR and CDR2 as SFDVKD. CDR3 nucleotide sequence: TGTGCCACCAGTGCCCCGGGACAGGGGGCAGCCGGGGAGCTGTTTTTT. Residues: CATSAPGQGAAGELFF.

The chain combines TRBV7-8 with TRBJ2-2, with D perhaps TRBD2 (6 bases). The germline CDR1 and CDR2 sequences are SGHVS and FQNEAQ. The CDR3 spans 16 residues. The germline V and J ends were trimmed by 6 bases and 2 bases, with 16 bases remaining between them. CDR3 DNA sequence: TGTGCCAGCAGATCCTGGGCGGGAAAAAACACCGGGGAGCTGTTTTTT. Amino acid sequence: CASRSWAGKNTGELFF.

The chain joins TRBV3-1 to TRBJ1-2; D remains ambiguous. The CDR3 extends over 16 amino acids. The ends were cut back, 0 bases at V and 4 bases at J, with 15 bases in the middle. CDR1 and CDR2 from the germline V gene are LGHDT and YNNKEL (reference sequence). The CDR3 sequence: CASSQDLAATPYGYTF. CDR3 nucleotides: TGTGCCAGCAGCCAAGATCTAGCAGCGACCCCCTATGGCTACACCTTC.

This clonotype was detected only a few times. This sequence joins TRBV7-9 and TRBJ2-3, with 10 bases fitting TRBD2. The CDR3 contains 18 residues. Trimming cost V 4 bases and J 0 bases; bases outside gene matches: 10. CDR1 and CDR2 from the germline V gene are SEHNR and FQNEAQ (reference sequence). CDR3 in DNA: TGTGCCAGCAGCTCCCCCGGAACTAGCGGGGCTAGCACAGATACGCAGTATTTT. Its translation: CASSSPGTSGASTDTQYF.

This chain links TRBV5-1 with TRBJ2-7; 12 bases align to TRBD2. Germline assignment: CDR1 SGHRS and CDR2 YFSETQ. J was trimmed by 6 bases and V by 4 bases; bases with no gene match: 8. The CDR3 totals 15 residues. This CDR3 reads CASSQTGLAGTEQYF. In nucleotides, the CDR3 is TGCGCCAGCAGCCAGACAGGACTAGCGGGAACCGAGCAGTACTTC.

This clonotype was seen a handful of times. The CDR3 sequence is CASSLGNLAGGTGELFF. As DNA, the CDR3 is TGCGCCAGCAGCTTGGGAAACCTAGCGGGGGGCACCGGGGAGCTGTTTTTT. The V gene is TRBV5-1, the J gene TRBJ2-2, with 11 positions matching TRBD2. This CDR3 contains 17 residues. V lost 0 bases to trimming and J lost 4 bases; unmatched junction nucleotides: 5. The germline gives CDR1 SGHRS, CDR2 YFSETQ.

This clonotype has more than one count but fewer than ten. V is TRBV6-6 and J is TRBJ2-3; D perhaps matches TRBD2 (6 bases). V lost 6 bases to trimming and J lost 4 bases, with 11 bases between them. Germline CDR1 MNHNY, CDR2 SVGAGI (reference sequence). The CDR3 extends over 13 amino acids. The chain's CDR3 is CASRRGIADTQYF. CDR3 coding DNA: TGTGCCAGCAGACGGGGGATCGCAGATACGCAGTATTTT.